Below are 13 T cell receptor beta chains sequenced from a single sample in a study of T cell repertoires in cytomegalovirus infection. TCRdb re-analysed the reads in MiXCR, keeping a single row per CDR3 protein. The profile covers about 740,000 distinct CDR3 sequences, with around 31% appearing a single time and 15% to 20% taken by the ten largest. These TCRs are of unknown antigen specificity. This specimen was cultured PBMCs, taken from culture after CMV antigen stimulation. The receptors were gathered from a human donor in good health (CMV status not recorded). Some clones in this sample may be carry-over from other donors' samples.

CDR3 residues: CASSQGQGSSKYF. The CDR3 coding sequence is TGTGCCAGCAGTCAGGGGCAAGGTAGTAGTAAGTACTTC. The chain joins TRBV27 to TRBJ2-7; D is perhaps TRBD1 (6 bases). CDR1 MNHEY and CDR2 SMNVEV come from the germline V gene (reference sequence). This CDR3 has 13 amino acids. The ends were cut back, 5 bases at V and 11 bases at J, with 19 bases in the middle.

This clonotype was observed a handful of times. This chain links TRBV7-8 with TRBJ2-3; the D gene could be TRBD1 or TRBD2 (5 bases each). V was cut by 6 bases and J by 4 bases, with 14 bases left in between. This CDR3 contains 14 residues. Per the germline V gene, CDR1 is SGHVS and CDR2 is FQNEAQ. Here the CDR3 DNA reads TGTGCCAGCAGTAGGGGTGGGACGGCAGATACGCAGTATTTT. Residues: CASSRGGTADTQYF.

This clonotype was seen only a few times. The chain has TRBV27 and TRBJ2-7; D gene uncertain. The CDR3 loop spans 11 amino acids. The germline CDR1 and CDR2 sequences are MNHEY and SMNVEV (reference sequence). V lost 7 bases, J lost 11 bases, and 15 bases lay in between. CDR3 coding DNA: TGTGCCAGCACCAGAGGACGGACCGAGTACTTC. Amino acid sequence: CASTRGRTEYF.

The rearrangement uses TRBV4-1 and TRBJ2-7; TRBD2 might be the D (5 bases). CDR3 length: 16 residues. Germline V lookup: CDR1 MGHRA, CDR2 YSYEKL. The V and J ends lost 6 bases and 2 bases respectively, with 20 bases between them. CDR3 DNA sequence: TGCGCCAGCAGTAACAATGGGGTAACTAGGGCCTACGAGCAGTACTTC. Its protein product is CASSNNGVTRAYEQYF.

The chain couples TRBV20-1 to TRBJ2-3; D unresolved. Trimming pared 1 base from V and 8 bases from J, leaving 13 bases between. Germline V lookup: CDR1 DFQATT, CDR2 SNEGSKA (reference sequence). There are 13 residues in the CDR3. CDR3 region: CSARGPSLVTQYF. In DNA, the CDR3 is TGCAGTGCTAGAGGGCCTTCTTTGGTTACGCAGTATTTT.

The V gene is TRBV5-1, the J gene TRBJ2-7; D is ambiguous. The CDR3 consists of 12 residues. From germline, CDR1 is SGHRS and CDR2 YFSETQ. Trimming shortened V by 4 bases and J by 7 bases, and 12 bases separated the two germline ends. The CDR3 protein is CASSDPSREQYF. CDR3 DNA sequence: TGCGCCAGCAGCGACCCTTCGAGGGAGCAGTACTTC.

The CDR3 DNA is TGTGCCAGCAGTTTACCCCGGGGACACGTTAGCACAGATACGCAGTATTTT. The encoded protein is CASSLPRGHVSTDTQYF. The gene calls are TRBV27 and TRBJ2-3; TRBD1 is a possible D gene (6 bases). This CDR3 is 17 amino acids long. Germline V gives CDR1 MNHEY, CDR2 SMNVEV (reference sequence). Trimming took off 2 bases at V and 0 bases at J, with 15 bases between the two ends.

J is TRBJ1-1 and V is TRBV12-3 or TRBV12-4, with 7 bases matching TRBD1. The CDR3 has 12 residues. The ends lost 7 bases at V and 6 bases at J; junction bases unmatched: 5. The CDR3 nucleotides are TGTGCCAGCACCCTAGGGGGCCCTGAAGCTTTCTTT. Residues: CASTLGGPEAFF.

The CDR3: CASSPTPLWGDTQYF. The DNA of the CDR3 is TGCGCCAGCAGCCCGACCCCTCTTTGGGGGGATACGCAGTATTTT. The chain combines TRBV5-1 with TRBJ2-3; D may be TRBD1 or TRBD2 (5 bases each). Trimming stripped 4 bases from V and 6 bases from J, with 18 bases between. The CDR3 length is 15 residues. CDR1 SGHRS and CDR2 YFSETQ come from the germline V gene.

The V and J genes are TRBV20-1 and TRBJ2-5; a possible D gene is TRBD2 (5 bases). V was trimmed by 0 bases and J by 1 base, leaving 9 bases between them. CDR1 and CDR2 from the germline V gene are DFQATT and SNEGSKA (reference sequence). This CDR3 spans 14 amino acids. CDR3 residues: CSARDRDFQETQYF. The CDR3 region has the DNA TGCAGTGCTAGAGATCGGGATTTCCAAGAGACCCAGTACTTC.

The CDR3 loop reads CASSLSYEGPIQNTGELFF. For the CDR3, the DNA is TGTGCCAGCAGTTTATCGTACGAGGGGCCGATACAGAACACCGGGGAGCTGTTTTTT. The rearrangement uses TRBV27 and TRBJ2-2; possibly TRBD1 or TRBD2 for D (5 bases each). Looked up from germline, CDR1 is MNHEY and CDR2 is SMNVEV (reference sequence). V dropped 0 bases and J dropped 1 base, with 18 bases sitting between them. The CDR3 is made up of 19 amino acids.

This clonotype has more than one count but fewer than ten. The chain is built from TRBV2 and TRBJ2-7, with D maybe TRBD2 (6 bases). The ends were cut back, 7 bases at V and 6 bases at J, with 7 bases in the middle. Germline V gene lookup returns CDR1 SNHLY and CDR2 FYNNEI. CDR3 length equals 10 residues. CDR3 protein: CASKGGEQYF. Here the CDR3 DNA reads TGTGCCAGCAAGGGAGGCGAGCAGTACTTC.

V usage is TRBV7-6 and J usage is TRBJ2-5, with D perhaps matching TRBD1 (5 bases). Germline-derived CDR1 and CDR2 are SGHVS and FNYEAQ. The CDR3 loop spans 14 amino acids. V was trimmed by 0 bases and J by 2 bases, leaving 7 bases between them. The CDR3 here is CASSLATEQETQYF. For the CDR3, the DNA is TGTGCCAGCAGCTTAGCGACAGAGCAAGAGACCCAGTACTTC.